Below are 3 T cell receptor beta chains sequenced from a single sample in a study of shared clonotypes between healthy human individuals (TCRdb year 2020). The library was generated by the immunoSEQ multiplex PCR assay. TCRdb's version of the immuneACCESS table is confined to in-frame rearrangements and falls short of the full clone set. An unresolved V gene accounts for under half of the shortfall where checked; the remainder is of unknown origin. Within this sample are millions of clones, with around 95% of them counted one time only. Under 0.15% of the sample belongs to the ten largest clones. Material for sequencing was naive CD4+ T cells sorted from blood. The intended sense of this specimen's cell subset or site label: CD45RA+ positively selected. The receptor source for this set is a man in his late teens or twenties in good health.

As regards this clone: A read error is possible here, since a much larger clone lies one base away. The same CDR3 is also encoded by other DNA sequences in this sample. The rearrangement links TRBV9 to TRBJ2-2; D is unclear. V dropped 0 bases and J dropped 4 bases, with 4 bases sitting between them. The CDR3 is made up of 13 amino acids. Germline V gene sequence: CDR1 SGDLS, CDR2 YYNGEE. As DNA, the CDR3 is TGTGCCAGCAGCGTAGCCGGCACCGGGGAGCTGTTTTTT. This gives the protein CASSVAGTGELFF.

The gene calls are TRBV4-3 and TRBJ2-7; 10 bases are a match to TRBD1. Germline lookup yields CDR1 LGHNA and CDR2 YSLEER. The CDR3 covers 14 residues. The trim removed 4 bases at V and 3 bases at J, leaving 3 bases unmatched. CDR3 amino acids: CASSLGQGDYEQYF. CDR3 nucleotide sequence: TGCGCCAGCAGCCTTGGACAGGGGGACTACGAGCAGTACTTC.

The chain recombines TRBV30 with TRBJ1-2; D not resolved. V was shortened by 2 bases and J by 1 base, with 14 bases between the two germline ends. The CDR3 is 15 residues long. CDR1 and CDR2 (germline): GTSNPN, SVGIG (reference sequence). Here the CDR3 reads CAWSFLGRSNYGYTF. The CDR3 nucleotides read TGTGCCTGGAGTTTCCTCGGGCGGAGTAACTATGGCTACACCTTC.